The 20 T cell receptor beta chains below were found in one sample sequenced in a study of early T cells in non-severe SARS-CoV-2 infection (dated by TCRdb to about 2021). The receptor library was made with 5' RACE. TCRdb lists the instrument as NextSeq 500. Starting from the raw public reads, TCRdb applied fastp trimming at Q25, assembled clones with MiXCR and retained in-frame beta chains. Every entry covers one CDR3 protein and lists the most common genes and DNA from its rows. The sample table shows about 33,000 distinct CDR3 sequences, and approximately 6.2% are seen once. The top ten clones comprise under 6% of the sample. Sequencing used whole blood. The origin of the receptors is an adult who was a healthcare worker with PCR-confirmed SARS-CoV-2 infection or an uninfected control (not recorded which).

This clonotype has at least ten counts. The chain links TRBV12-5 to TRBJ2-2; 9 positions agree with TRBD1. This CDR3 region has 21 residues. In germline, CDR1 is LGHNT, CDR2 FRNRAP. The junction had 15 bases not matched to a gene; V was cut back by 1 base and J by 0 bases. This chain's CDR3 is CASGLATGGDTAAPNTGELFF. CDR3 bases: TGTGCTAGTGGTTTGGCCACAGGGGGCGATACGGCCGCCCCGAACACCGGGGAGCTGTTTTTT.

This clonotype occurred many times. This chain links TRBV9 with TRBJ2-2, with 10 bases identical to TRBD2. Germline CDR1 SGDLS, CDR2 YYNGEE. V dropped 3 bases and J dropped 7; count of bases not matched to a gene: 6. The CDR3 extends over 15 amino acids. CDR3 loop: CASSARTSGSGELFF. In nucleotides, the CDR3 is TGTGCCAGCAGCGCCCGGACTAGCGGAAGCGGGGAGCTGTTTTTT. The whole variable domain, filled in from reference TRBV9 and TRBJ2-2, reads DSGVTQTPKHLITATGQRVTLRCSPRSGDLSVYWYQQSLDQGLQFLIQYYNGEERAKGNILERFSAQQFPDLHSELNLSSLELGDSALYFCASSARTSGSGELFFGEGSRLTVL.

This clonotype came up many times. The chain combines TRBV18 with TRBJ2-1, with 7 nucleotides matching TRBD2. The germline V gene has CDR1 KGHSH and CDR2 LQKENI. The CDR3 contains 15 residues. V dropped 1 base and J dropped 3; count of bases not matched to a gene: 3. The CDR3 DNA follows: TGTGCCAGCTCACCACGTCTAGCGGACTACAATGAGCAGTTCTTC. Protein product: CASSPRLADYNEQFF.

On this clonotype: A read error is possible here, since a much larger clone lies one base away. Likely a read error: the CDR3 ends without its conserved phenylalanine or tryptophan. V is TRBV7-9 and J is TRBJ1-1; D uncertain. This CDR3 has 14 amino acids. V was shortened by 5 bases and J by 0 bases, with 10 bases between the two germline ends. Germline V gene sequence: CDR1 SEHNR, CDR2 FQNEAQ (reference sequence). CDR3 residues: CASSESTLNTEAFS. CDR3 coding DNA: TGTGCCAGCAGCGAGAGTACTCTGAACACTGAAGCTTTCTCT.

This clonotype was seen repeatedly, ten times or more. The chain couples TRBV6-6 to TRBJ2-1; possibly TRBD2 for D (5 bases). Germline V gene data show CDR1 as MNHNY and CDR2 as SVGAGI (reference sequence). The CDR3 spans 14 residues. Trimming cost V 6 bases and J 3 bases, with 12 bases left between them. The chain's CDR3 is CASREERGYNEQFF. For the CDR3, the DNA is TGTGCCAGCAGGGAGGAACGGGGCTACAATGAGCAGTTCTTC.

The V gene is TRBV3-1, the J gene TRBJ2-7; no definite D call. This CDR3 is built from 12 residues. V was trimmed by 2 bases and J by 3 bases, leaving 5 bases between them. The germline gives CDR1 LGHDT, CDR2 YNNKEL (reference sequence). CDR3 protein: CASSQNRYEQYF. CDR3 sequence (DNA): TGTGCCAGCAGCCAAAATCGCTACGAGCAGTACTTC.

This clonotype was found many times. V usage is TRBV12-3 or TRBV12-4 and J usage is TRBJ2-1; D is possibly TRBD1 (7 bases). Trimming pared 1 base from V and 10 bases from J, leaving 14 bases between. The CDR3 length is 14 residues. The CDR3 DNA is TGTGCCAGCAGTTTAGTTGGACAGGCGGGGGAGCAGTTCTTC. It encodes CASSLVGQAGEQFF.

This clonotype showed up many times. The gene calls are TRBV29-1 and TRBJ1-2; TRBD1 matches at 8 bases. Germline lookup yields CDR1 SQVTM and CDR2 ANQGSEA. The CDR3 sequence is 12 residues long. V shed 4 bases and J 5 bases; nucleotides not matched to a gene: 3. In DNA, the CDR3 is TGCAGCGTTGCCCGGACAGGGTATGGCTACACCTTC. Protein sequence: CSVARTGYGYTF. Complete variable domain (other parts from reference TRBV29-1 and TRBJ1-2): SAVISQKPSRDICQRGTSLTIQCQVDSQVTMMFWYRQQPGQSLTLIATANQGSEATYESGFVIDKFPISRPNLTFSTLTVSNMSPEDSSIYLCSVARTGYGYTFGSGTRLTVV.

The V call is TRBV19, the J call TRBJ1-2; D is unresolved. Germline assignment: CDR1 LNHDA and CDR2 SQIVND (reference sequence). The CDR3 covers 12 residues. V was shortened by 6 bases and J by 4 bases, with 9 bases between the two germline ends. This CDR3 is CASRPGSYGYTF. In nucleotides, the CDR3 is TGTGCCAGTAGGCCCGGCAGCTATGGCTACACCTTC.

This clonotype showed up many times. The genes are TRBV5-1 and TRBJ1-2; D perhaps matches TRBD1 (6 bases). Germline loops: CDR1 SGHRS, CDR2 YFSETQ. The CDR3 runs to 16 residues. The V end was cut by 4 bases, the J end by 7 bases, with 23 bases between. CDR3 sequence reads: CASSAGAGTNMGGYTF. The DNA of the CDR3 is TGCGCCAGCAGCGCCGGGGCTGGGACAAACATGGGTGGCTACACCTTC.

This clonotype was seen at least ten times. CDR3 protein: CASSPPDGRLNEQFF. Here the CDR3 DNA reads TGTGCCAGCTCACCACCGGACGGACGTTTAAATGAGCAGTTCTTC. This sequence joins TRBV18 and TRBJ2-1; no definite D call. Germline values: CDR1 KGHSH, CDR2 LQKENI. With 0 bases removed from V and 7 bases from J, the gap between germline ends came to 13 bases. This CDR3 has 15 residues.

This clonotype was seen ten or more times. The rearrangement joins TRBV12-3 or TRBV12-4 to TRBJ2-1, with 8 bases lining up with TRBD1. Germline trimming cut 3 bases from V and 5 bases from J; bases unmatched to any gene: 0. The CDR3 runs 13 residues. The CDR3 loop is CASSLGQDNEQFF. DNA of the CDR3: TGTGCCAGCAGTTTGGGACAGGACAATGAGCAGTTCTTC.

This clonotype has a count of ten or more. The chain joins TRBV4-2 to TRBJ2-7, with D possibly being TRBD2 (6 bases). Trimming removed 1 base from V and 3 bases from J, with 13 bases in between. Germline values: CDR1 LGHNA, CDR2 YNFKEQ. CDR3 length equals 15 residues. CDR3 nucleotide sequence: TGTGCCAGCAGCCAAGGCGGGACGGACCACTACGAGCAGTACTTC. It is translated as CASSQGGTDHYEQYF.

This clonotype was counted at least ten times. V is TRBV13 and J is TRBJ2-3, with D hard to call. V lost 5 bases and J lost 3, with 6 bases in between. CDR3 length equals 12 residues. CDR1 and CDR2 (germline): PRHDT, FYEKMQ (reference sequence). The CDR3: CASSTSTDTQYF. CDR3 in DNA: TGTGCCAGCAGCACCTCTACAGATACGCAGTATTTT. Complete variable domain (other parts from reference TRBV13 and TRBJ2-3): AAGVIQSPRHLIKEKRETATLKCYPIPRHDTVYWYQQGPGQDPQFLISFYEKMQSDKGSIPDRFSAQQFSDYHSELNMSSLELGDSALYFCASSTSTDTQYFGPGTRLTVL.

In this sample, this clonotype turned up many times. The V and J genes are TRBV29-1 and TRBJ1-4, with TRBD1 matching over 8 bases. The CDR3 sequence is 14 residues long. Unmatched junction bases numbered 5, after V lost 6 bases and J lost 2 bases. The V gene's germline CDR1 is SQVTM and CDR2 ANQGSEA. For the CDR3, the DNA is TGCAGCGTGACAGGGGTTATGACTAATGAAAAACTGTTTTTT. Its protein product is CSVTGVMTNEKLFF.

This clonotype was detected ten times or more. The chain combines TRBV28 with TRBJ1-5; D is unresolved. Germline V gene data show CDR1 as MDHEN and CDR2 as SYDVKM. This CDR3 region has 14 residues. V lost 5 bases and J 7 bases, leaving 15 bases between the germline ends. The CDR3 sequence is CASSPTDAGQPQHF. CDR3 nucleotides: TGTGCCAGCAGTCCCACAGATGCTGGGCAGCCCCAGCATTTT.

The table lists this clonotype with many counts. The gene calls are TRBV7-8 and TRBJ1-1; D unresolved. The CDR3 is made up of 14 amino acids. Germline CDR1 SGHVS, CDR2 FQNEAQ. V dropped 2 bases and J dropped 0 bases, with 7 bases sitting between them. CDR3 in amino acids: CASSLSHMNTEAFF. The CDR3 region has the DNA TGTGCCAGCAGCTTATCGCACATGAACACTGAAGCTTTCTTT. The whole variable domain, filled in from reference TRBV7-8 and TRBJ1-1, reads GAGVSQSPRYKVAKRGQDVALRCDPISGHVSLFWYQQALGQGPEFLTYFQNEAQLDKSGLPSDRFFAERPEGSVSTLKIQRTQQEDSAVYLCASSLSHMNTEAFFGQGTRLTVV.

This rearrangement joins TRBV27 to TRBJ1-2; D ambiguous. Looked up from germline, CDR1 is MNHEY and CDR2 is SMNVEV (reference sequence). Trimming took 5 bases from V and 2 from J, leaving 15 bases between them. This CDR3 spans 15 amino acids. The CDR3 DNA follows: TGTGCCAGCAGTCTCGGGCCGCCGGCGAACTATGGCTACACCTTC. Its protein is CASSLGPPANYGYTF.

This clonotype was recorded at least ten times. The chain combines TRBV5-1 with TRBJ2-2; 8 bases match TRBD1. V gave up 3 bases and J gave up 7 bases; unmatched junction bases: 8. This CDR3 has 15 amino acids. Germline CDR1 and CDR2: SGHRS and YFSETQ. CDR3 amino acids: CASSSTDREGGELFF. CDR3 sequence (DNA): TGCGCCAGCAGCTCCACGGACAGGGAAGGCGGGGAGCTGTTTTTT. Looking up the rest from reference TRBV5-1 and TRBJ2-2 gives the full variable domain: KAGVTQTPRYLIKTRGQQVTLSCSPISGHRSVSWYQQTPGQGLQFLFEYFSETQRNKGNFPGRFSGRQFSNSRSEMNVSTLELGDSALYLCASSSTDREGGELFFGEGSRLTVL.

In its sample, this clonotype was seen many times. The CDR3 DNA is TGTGCCAGCAGTGTACCTCACCGGGCTTCTGGAAACACCATATATTTT. Protein: CASSVPHRASGNTIYF. This chain links TRBV28 with TRBJ1-3; D ambiguous. Germline V gene data show CDR1 as MDHEN and CDR2 as SYDVKM. The CDR3 totals 16 residues. Trimming took off 5 bases at V and 1 base at J, with 15 bases between the two ends. The entire variable domain, with the rest obtained from reference TRBV28 and TRBJ1-3, is as follows: DVKVTQSSRYLVKRTGEKVFLECVQDMDHENMFWYRQDPGLGLRLIYFSYDVKMKEKGDIPEGYSVSREKKERFSLILESASTNQTSMYLCASSVPHRASGNTIYFGEGSWLTVV.